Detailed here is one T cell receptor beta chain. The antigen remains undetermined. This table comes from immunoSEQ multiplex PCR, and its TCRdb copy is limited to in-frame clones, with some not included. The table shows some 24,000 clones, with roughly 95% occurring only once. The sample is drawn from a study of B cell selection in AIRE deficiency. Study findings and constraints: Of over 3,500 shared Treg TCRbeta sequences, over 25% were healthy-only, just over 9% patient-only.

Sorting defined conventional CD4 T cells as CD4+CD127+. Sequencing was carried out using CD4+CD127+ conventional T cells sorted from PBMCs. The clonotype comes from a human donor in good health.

Here the CDR3 DNA reads TGTGCCAGCAGTTTCCCACACGGCGGAAACACCATATATTTT. Translation gives CASSFPHGGNTIYF. V is TRBV28 and J is TRBJ1-3; D unclear. CDR1 and CDR2 (germline): MDHEN, SYDVKM. The CDR3 is 14 amino acids. Deletions cut 3 bases from V and 4 bases from J, with 10 bases between.